This entry concerns a single T cell receptor (beta chain). TCRdb's copy holds only in-frame clones and misses some; the assay was immunoSEQ multiplex PCR. The sample records tens of thousands of clones, approximately 91% being singletons. This sample was included in a study of T cell changes during pregnancy in multiple sclerosis. CDR1 and CDR2 from the germline V gene are LNHDA and SQIVND (reference sequence). This CDR3 comprises 13 residues. The germline V and J ends were trimmed by 5 bases and 4 bases, with 8 bases remaining between them. This sequence was found in a female donor with multiple sclerosis, enrolled in a pregnancy study. This chain joins TRBV19 and TRBJ2-2; D call uncertain. The source material was peripheral blood, sampled in the second trimester of pregnancy. The CDR3 bases are TGTGCCAGTAGTTTCGGTGTCACCGGGGAGCTGTTTTTT. The encoded protein is CASSFGVTGELFF.